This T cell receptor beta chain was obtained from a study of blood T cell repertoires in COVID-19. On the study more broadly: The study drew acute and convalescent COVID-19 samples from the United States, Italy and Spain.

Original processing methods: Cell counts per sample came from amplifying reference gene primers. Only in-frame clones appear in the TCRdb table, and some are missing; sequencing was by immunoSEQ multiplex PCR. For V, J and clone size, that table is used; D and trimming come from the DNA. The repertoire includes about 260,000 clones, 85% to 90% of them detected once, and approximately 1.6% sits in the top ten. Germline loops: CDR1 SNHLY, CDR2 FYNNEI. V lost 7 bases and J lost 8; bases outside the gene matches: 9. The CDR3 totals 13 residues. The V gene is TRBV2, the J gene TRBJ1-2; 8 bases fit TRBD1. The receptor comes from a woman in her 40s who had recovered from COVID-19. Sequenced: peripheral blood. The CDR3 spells CASILDRAGGYTF. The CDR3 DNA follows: TGTGCCAGCATCCTGGACAGGGCGGGGGGCTACACCTTC.